This TCR beta chain was captured by sequencing in a study of CD8 T cells in Susac syndrome. TCR beta from blood CD8+ and CD4+ T cells was sequenced. The CDR3 sequence is 18 residues long. In germline, CDR1 is SGHVS, CDR2 FQNEAQ. Trimming removed 8 bases from V and 7 bases from J, with 30 bases in between. When the RNA was reverse transcribed, random hexamers were used with an input of 0.5 to 1 ug. TCRdb re-called the immunoSEQ multiplex PCR reads with MiXCR, one entry per CDR3 protein. The sample holds around 100,000 distinct CDR3 sequences, approximately 95% seen once. This clonotype was obtained from a human donor with Susac syndrome. Sample: CD8+ T cells from PBMCs. This chain uses TRBV7-8 with TRBJ2-1, with D possibly being TRBD1 or TRBD2 (5 bases each). The CDR3 bases are TGTGCCAGCTCCCGCCTTCCCGGGGCAACTCGCACCCCGAATGAGCAGTTCTTC. Its translation: CASSRLPGATRTPNEQFF. Full variable domain (missing parts from reference TRBV7-8 and TRBJ2-1): GAGVSQSPRYKVAKRGQDVALRCDPISGHVSLFWYQQALGQGPEFLTYFQNEAQLDKSGLPSDRFFAERPEGSVSTLKIQRTQQEDSAVYLCASSRLPGATRTPNEQFFGPGTRLTVL.